These 26 T cell receptor beta chains came from one sample sequenced in a study of T cell changes during pregnancy in multiple sclerosis. Some clones are missing from TCRdb's copy, which holds only in-frame ones; the method was immunoSEQ multiplex PCR. The repertoire consists of about 36,000 clones, with around 90% occurring once and the leading ten covering around 0.47%. The material was CD4+ T cells from peripheral blood mononuclear cells, obtained after pregnancy. The receptor source for this set is a female donor with multiple sclerosis, enrolled in a pregnancy study.

This clone is a singleton in its sample. The V call is TRBV19, the J call TRBJ2-7; 10 nucleotides align to TRBD2. J was trimmed by 2 bases and V by 3 bases; bases with no gene match: 4. Germline assignment: CDR1 LNHDA and CDR2 SQIVND (reference sequence). This CDR3 contains 15 residues. The CDR3 protein is CASSILAGVTYEQYF. The CDR3 nucleotides are TGTGCCAGTAGTATCCTAGCGGGGGTGACCTACGAGCAGTACTTC.

The CDR3 DNA follows: TGTGCCAGCAGTCCCAACAGACAGCTGGTCGAGCAGTACTTC. Residues: CASSPNRQLVEQYF. The V gene is TRBV28, the J gene TRBJ2-7; D may be TRBD1 (5 bases). The V end lost 5 bases, the J end lost 6 bases, and 17 bases lay between the germline ends. This CDR3 contains 14 residues. Germline V lookup: CDR1 MDHEN, CDR2 SYDVKM.

The chain carries TRBV7-8 and TRBJ2-7, with 11 nucleotides matching TRBD1. CDR3 length equals 16 residues. The V and J ends lost 4 bases and 1 base, in that order; junction bases with no gene match: 6. Germline CDR1 is SGHVS and CDR2 is FQNEAQ. For the CDR3, the DNA is TGTGCCAGCAGCTACGGGACAGGGGGAGGGTCCTACGAGCAGTACTTC. Protein product: CASSYGTGGGSYEQYF.

Here the CDR3 DNA reads TGTGCCAGCAGCTTAGGACTAGCGGGGCGCACAGATACGCAGTATTTT. Residues: CASSLGLAGRTDTQYF. This chain links TRBV5-4 with TRBJ2-3, with 12 bases that match TRBD2. Germline V gene data show CDR1 as SGHNT and CDR2 as YYREEE (reference sequence). V gave up 2 bases and J gave up 1 base; unmatched junction bases: 2. There are 16 residues in the CDR3.

The chain uses TRBV5-1 and TRBJ2-2; a weak D match, TRBD1 (6 bases). In germline, CDR1 is SGHRS, CDR2 YFSETQ. This CDR3 is built from 15 residues. Deletions cut 4 bases from V and 2 bases from J, with 12 bases between. The CDR3 bases are TGCGCCAGCAGCCCCACAGGGTCAAACACCGGGGAGCTGTTTTTT. It encodes CASSPTGSNTGELFF. Drawing the rest from reference TRBV5-1 and TRBJ2-2, the complete variable domain is KAGVTQTPRYLIKTRGQQVTLSCSPISGHRSVSWYQQTPGQGLQFLFEYFSETQRNKGNFPGRFSGRQFSNSRSEMNVSTLELGDSALYLCASSPTGSNTGELFFGEGSRLTVL.

The rearrangement links TRBV19 to TRBJ2-3; TRBD2 agrees at 9 bases. V gave up 6 bases and J gave up 0 bases; unmatched junction bases: 7. Germline CDR1 and CDR2: LNHDA and SQIVND (reference sequence). This CDR3 region has 16 residues. CDR3 residues: CASSLLAGSSTDTQYF. Here the CDR3 DNA reads TGTGCCAGTAGCCTTCTAGCGGGGTCTAGCACAGATACGCAGTATTTT.

The chain couples TRBV6-5 to TRBJ1-2; D unresolved. The CDR3 is 13 amino acids. V shed 6 bases and J shed 5 bases, with 13 bases lying between them. CDR1 MNHEY and CDR2 SVGAGI come from the germline V gene. The CDR3 protein is CASRTTGVYGYTF. The CDR3 region has the DNA TGTGCCAGCAGAACGACCGGAGTTTATGGCTACACCTTC.

The V call is TRBV19, the J call TRBJ2-1; no clear D gene. CDR3 length: 16 amino acids. V gave up 7 bases and J gave up 6 bases, with 22 bases separating them. CDR1 LNHDA and CDR2 SQIVND come from the germline V gene (reference sequence). CDR3 residues: CASTPSATKHFNEQFF. DNA of the CDR3: TGTGCCAGTACCCCCAGCGCGACCAAACACTTCAATGAGCAGTTCTTC.

This chain links TRBV5-4 with TRBJ2-1; 10 bases are shared with TRBD1. There are 15 residues in the CDR3. V gave up 0 bases and J gave up 3 bases; unmatched junction bases: 0. Germline CDR1 SGHNT, CDR2 YYREEE (reference sequence). The CDR3 DNA reads TGTGCCAGCAGCTTGGGGGACAGGGGCTACAATGAGCAGTTCTTC. Amino acid sequence: CASSLGDRGYNEQFF.

The genes are TRBV6-6 and TRBJ2-3; 8 bases agree with TRBD2. Looked up from germline, CDR1 is MNHNY and CDR2 is SVGAGI (reference sequence). This CDR3 comprises 15 residues. Trimming at V came to 6 bases and at J to 0 bases, leaving 5 bases not matched to a gene. CDR3 loop: CASRAPSGSTDTQYF. The CDR3 nucleotides are TGTGCCAGCAGGGCCCCTAGCGGGAGCACAGATACGCAGTATTTT.

This chain connects TRBV6-1 to TRBJ2-5; 8 nucleotides line up with TRBD1. CDR1 and CDR2 from the germline V gene are MNHNS and SASEGT. The CDR3 has 14 amino acids. Trimming took 8 bases from V and 2 from J; bases not matched to a gene: 7. CDR3 amino acids: CASGTGTGQETQYF. CDR3 DNA sequence: TGTGCCAGCGGAACCGGGACAGGACAAGAGACCCAGTACTTC.

J is TRBJ2-5 and V is TRBV28; the match to TRBD1 covers 8 bases. This CDR3 region has 18 residues. CDR1 is MDHEN, CDR2 SYDVKM, per germline. The trim removed 7 bases at V and 4 bases at J, leaving 20 bases unmatched. This CDR3 reads CASNDQPGQVAFGETQYF. CDR3 in DNA: TGTGCCAGCAACGACCAACCGGGACAGGTCGCTTTTGGAGAGACCCAGTACTTC.

This clone was seen a single time. CDR3 DNA sequence: TGTGCCATCAGTCTCCGAGTGGGGACAGGGGGAAAGAGCTCCTACGAGCAGTACTTC. Translated: CAISLRVGTGGKSSYEQYF. The chain has TRBV10-3 and TRBJ2-7; TRBD1 matches 11 bases. Unmatched junction bases numbered 15, after V lost 5 bases and J lost 0 bases. The CDR3 loop spans 19 amino acids. Per the germline V gene, CDR1 is ENHRY and CDR2 is SYGVKD.

This rearrangement joins TRBV4-1 to TRBJ2-5; the D is unclear. CDR1 and CDR2 (germline): MGHRA, YSYEKL. With 2 bases removed from V and 2 bases from J, the gap between germline ends came to 9 bases. The CDR3 loop spans 14 amino acids. In nucleotides, the CDR3 is TGCGCCAGCAGCCAAATGTTACAGCAAGAGACCCAGTACTTC. Amino acid sequence: CASSQMLQQETQYF.

The chain has TRBV4-1 and TRBJ1-1; unclear D gene. Germline V CDR1 and CDR2: MGHRA, YSYEKL. The CDR3 has 13 residues. The V end was cut by 1 base, the J end by 7 bases, with 10 bases between. Written as DNA, the CDR3 is TGCGCCAGCAGCCAAGGGACTCGGGTTGAAGCTTTCTTT. It translates to CASSQGTRVEAFF.

This chain connects TRBV7-3 to TRBJ2-3; possibly TRBD2 for D (5 bases). The CDR3 contains 13 residues. The ends were cut back, 1 base at V and 5 bases at J, with 7 bases in the middle. Looked up from germline, CDR1 is SGHTA and CDR2 is FQGTGA. The CDR3 loop reads CASSLIRGDTQYF. The CDR3 DNA reads TGTGCCAGCAGCTTAATCCGGGGAGATACGCAGTATTTT.

In its sample, this clone was seen a few times. The CDR3 spells CASSGDRARGYTF. In DNA, the CDR3 is TGTGCCAGCAGCGGAGACAGAGCACGTGGCTACACCTTC. The chain links TRBV7-9 to TRBJ1-2; D is perhaps TRBD1 (5 bases). The germline V and J ends were trimmed by 5 bases and 7 bases, with 14 bases remaining between them. The germline V gene has CDR1 SEHNR and CDR2 FQNEAQ (reference sequence). CDR3 length equals 13 residues.

The rearrangement joins TRBV15 to TRBJ2-1; D is unresolved. Looked up from germline, CDR1 is LNHNV and CDR2 is YYDKDF (reference sequence). Trimming pared 1 base from V and 8 bases from J, leaving 12 bases between. The CDR3 loop spans 14 amino acids. CDR3 nucleotide sequence: TGTGCCACCAGCAGAGGGGCCCTCTGGGATGAGCAGTTCTTC. Protein product: CATSRGALWDEQFF.

The rearrangement links TRBV20-1 to TRBJ2-7, with D unresolved. CDR3 length equals 11 residues. V was trimmed by 6 bases and J by 0 bases, leaving 6 bases between them. Germline V gene sequence: CDR1 DFQATT, CDR2 SNEGSKA (reference sequence). The CDR3, as DNA: TGCAGTGCCCTTAGCTCCTACGAGCAGTACTTC. Translation: CSALSSYEQYF.

The gene calls are TRBV28 and TRBJ1-2, with 8 bases matching TRBD1. After removal of 2 bases from V and 4 bases from J, the junction contained 6 bases not matched to a gene. Germline-derived CDR1 and CDR2 are MDHEN and SYDVKM. CDR3 length: 15 residues. CDR3 sequence (DNA): TGTGCCAGCAGTTTACGGACAGGGCCTAGCTATGGCTACACCTTC. It is translated as CASSLRTGPSYGYTF.

The chain carries TRBV5-1 and TRBJ2-5; TRBD1 aligns across 10 bases. Germline CDR1 SGHRS, CDR2 YFSETQ. The ends lost 4 bases at V and 1 base at J; junction bases unmatched: 10. This CDR3 contains 17 residues. Written as DNA, the CDR3 is TGCGCCAGCAGCCTATATGGGACAGGGGCCATCCAAGAGACCCAGTACTTC. Translation gives CASSLYGTGAIQETQYF.

V is TRBV7-2 and J is TRBJ2-7; D is ambiguous. The V end lost 4 bases, the J end lost 5 bases, and 15 bases lay between the germline ends. The CDR3 runs to 14 residues. Germline CDR1 is SGHTA and CDR2 is FQGNSA. CDR3 DNA sequence: TGTGCCAGCAGCTCCCCGGCGAGGTCCCACGAGCAGTACTTC. Protein product: CASSSPARSHEQYF.

In its sample, this clone was seen once. The V and J genes are TRBV9 and TRBJ1-6, with D maybe TRBD1 (6 bases). Germline V lookup: CDR1 SGDLS, CDR2 YYNGEE. Between the trimmed V and J ends, which lost 2 bases and 5 bases, there was a span of 11 bases. The CDR3 has 15 residues. The CDR3 DNA follows: TGTGCCAGCAGCGTGAGGGGGGGCAATAATTCACCCCTCCACTTT. Protein product: CASSVRGGNNSPLHF.

The V call is TRBV19, the J call TRBJ1-1; a possible D gene is TRBD1 (6 bases). V shed 7 bases and J shed 5 bases, with 17 bases lying between them. The CDR3 contains 14 residues. Germline CDR1 and CDR2: LNHDA and SQIVND (reference sequence). The chain's CDR3 is CASMGAPIGTEAFF. The CDR3 nucleotides are TGTGCCAGTATGGGGGCACCAATTGGGACTGAAGCTTTCTTT. Full variable domain (missing parts from reference TRBV19 and TRBJ1-1): DGGITQSPKYLFRKEGQNVTLSCEQNLNHDAMYWYRQDPGQGLRLIYYSQIVNDFQKGDIAEGYSVSREKKESFPLTVTSAQKNPTAFYLCASMGAPIGTEAFFGQGTRLTVV.

This sequence joins TRBV18 and TRBJ2-1; the D is unclear. Trimming took off 0 bases at V and 4 bases at J, with 7 bases between the two ends. Germline assignment: CDR1 KGHSH and CDR2 LQKENI. This CDR3 contains 14 residues. The CDR3 protein is CASSPPPGYNEQFF. CDR3 coding DNA: TGTGCCAGCTCACCACCGCCAGGTTACAATGAGCAGTTCTTC.

The sample holds one count of this clone. The V call is TRBV6-5, the J call TRBJ1-1; D may be TRBD1 (5 bases). CDR3 length: 13 amino acids. V lost 2 bases to trimming and J lost 10 bases, with 14 bases between them. The V gene's germline CDR1 is MNHEY and CDR2 SVGAGI. CDR3 in DNA: TGTGCCAGCAGTTACCCTCAAACAGGAGTAGCTTTCTTT. This encodes CASSYPQTGVAFF.